Sequencing of this TCR beta chain was carried out in a study of blood T cells in healthy people across ages. A second PCR of 7 to 11 cycles used a sample-barcoded 5' primer and a J-beta primer mix. TCRdb reanalysed the 5' RACE reads using MiXCR and keeps one entry per CDR3 protein. The sample lists about 580,000 distinct CDR3 sequences, less than 60% occurring once. The CDR3 extends over 14 amino acids. CDR1 is SGHTA, CDR2 FQGNSA, per germline. Isolation of PBMCs gave at least 6 million cells per sample. The TCR comes from an elderly man in good health. Sequencing was done on a sample of blood. The V gene is TRBV7-2, the J gene TRBJ2-5; TRBD2 is a possible D gene (6 bases). The last part of the DNA fits TRBJ2-7 better; the J call may be wrong. In nucleotides, the CDR3 is TGTGCCAGCAACCCCATCGGGGGACCCTACGAGCAGTACTTC. Translation gives CASNPIGGPYEQYF.